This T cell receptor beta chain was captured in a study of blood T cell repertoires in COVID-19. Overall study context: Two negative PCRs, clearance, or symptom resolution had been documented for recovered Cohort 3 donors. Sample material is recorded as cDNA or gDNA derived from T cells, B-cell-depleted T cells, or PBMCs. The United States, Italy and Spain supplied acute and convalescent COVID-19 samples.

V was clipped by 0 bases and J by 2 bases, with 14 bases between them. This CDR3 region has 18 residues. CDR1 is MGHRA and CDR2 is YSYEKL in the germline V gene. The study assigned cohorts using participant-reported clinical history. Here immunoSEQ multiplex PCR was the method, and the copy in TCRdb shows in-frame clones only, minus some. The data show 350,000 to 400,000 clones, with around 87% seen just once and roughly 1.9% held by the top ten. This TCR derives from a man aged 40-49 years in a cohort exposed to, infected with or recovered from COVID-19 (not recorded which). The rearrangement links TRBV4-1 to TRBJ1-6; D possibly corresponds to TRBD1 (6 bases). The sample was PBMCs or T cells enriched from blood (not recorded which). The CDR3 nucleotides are TGCGCCAGCAGCCAAGAGGACAGAGGATATACCTATAATTCACCCCTCCACTTT. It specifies CASSQEDRGYTYNSPLHF.